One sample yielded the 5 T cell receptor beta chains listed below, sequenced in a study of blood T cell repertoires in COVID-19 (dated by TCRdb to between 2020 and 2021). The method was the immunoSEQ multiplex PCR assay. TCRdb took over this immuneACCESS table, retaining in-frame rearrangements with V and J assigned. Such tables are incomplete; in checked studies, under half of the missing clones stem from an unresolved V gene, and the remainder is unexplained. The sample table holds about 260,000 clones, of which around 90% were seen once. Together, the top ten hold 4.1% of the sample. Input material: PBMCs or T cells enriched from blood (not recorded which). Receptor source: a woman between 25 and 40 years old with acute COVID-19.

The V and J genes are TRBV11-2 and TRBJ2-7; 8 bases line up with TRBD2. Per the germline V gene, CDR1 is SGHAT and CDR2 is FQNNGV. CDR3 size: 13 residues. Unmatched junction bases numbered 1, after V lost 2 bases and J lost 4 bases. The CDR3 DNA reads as TGTGCCAGCAGCTTAAGCGGGAGTTACGAGCAGTACTTC. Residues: CASSLSGSYEQYF.

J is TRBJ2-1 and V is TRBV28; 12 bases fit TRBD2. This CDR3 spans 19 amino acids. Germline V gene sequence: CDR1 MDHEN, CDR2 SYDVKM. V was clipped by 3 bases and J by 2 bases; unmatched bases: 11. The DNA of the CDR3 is TGTGCCAGCAGTTTCCTAGCGGGAGGGCCAGCCGTCGCCTACAATGAGCAGTTCTTC. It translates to CASSFLAGGPAVAYNEQFF. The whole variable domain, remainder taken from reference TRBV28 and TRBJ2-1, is DVKVTQSSRYLVKRTGEKVFLECVQDMDHENMFWYRQDPGLGLRLIYFSYDVKMKEKGDIPEGYSVSREKKERFSLILESASTNQTSMYLCASSFLAGGPAVAYNEQFFGPGTRLTVL.

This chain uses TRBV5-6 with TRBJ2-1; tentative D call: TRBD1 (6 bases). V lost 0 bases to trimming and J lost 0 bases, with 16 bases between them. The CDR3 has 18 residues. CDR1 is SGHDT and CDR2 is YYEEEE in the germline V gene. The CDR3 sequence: CASSLEEAGESSYNEQFF. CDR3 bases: TGTGCCAGCAGCTTGGAAGAGGCAGGGGAGAGCTCCTACAATGAGCAGTTCTTC.

The CDR3 loop reads CASSFLVPTGQAILGYGYTF. Written as DNA, the CDR3 is TGTGCCAGCAGTTTTTTGGTACCGACGGGACAGGCTATCCTTGGCTATGGCTACACCTTC. V usage is TRBV27 and J usage is TRBJ1-2, with 8 bases lining up with TRBD1. Trimming removed 3 bases from V and 4 bases from J; junction bases left unmatched: 22. The CDR3 runs 20 residues. The V gene's germline CDR1 is MNHEY and CDR2 SMNVEV (reference sequence).

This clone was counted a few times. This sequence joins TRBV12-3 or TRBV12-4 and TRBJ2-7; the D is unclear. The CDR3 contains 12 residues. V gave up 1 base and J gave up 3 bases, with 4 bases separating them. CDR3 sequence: CASSLVSYEQYF. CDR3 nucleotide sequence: TGTGCCAGCAGTTTAGTTAGCTACGAGCAGTACTTC.